This T cell receptor beta chain was observed in a study of response to subunit inactivated influenza vaccine. General observations from the study: Few new T cells, the authors suggested, are recruited by each seasonal influenza vaccination.

This CDR3 comprises 15 residues. V was pared by 3 bases and J by 4 bases, with 14 bases between. Germline lookup yields CDR1 SGHRS and CDR2 YFSETQ. This clonotype has only a few counts. Its antigen remains unknown. TCRdb ran MiXCR on the RT-PCR reads and lists one entry per CDR3 protein. The sample shows 650,000 or so distinct CDR3 sequences, 13% to 15% of them seen only once. The sample in question was PBMCs from blood, obtained less than 15 days before vaccination. The TCR originated in a man between 50 and 59 years old who received an inactivated influenza vaccine. The chain uses TRBV5-1 and TRBJ1-5; D is perhaps TRBD1 (6 bases). The CDR3: CASSSQGLGNQPQHF. The CDR3 DNA is TGCGCCAGCAGCTCCCAGGGGCTCGGGAATCAGCCCCAGCATTTT. The full variable domain, completed using reference TRBV5-1 and TRBJ1-5, is KAGVTQTPRYLIKTRGQQVTLSCSPISGHRSVSWYQQTPGQGLQFLFEYFSETQRNKGNFPGRFSGRQFSNSRSEMNVSTLELGDSALYLCASSSQGLGNQPQHFGDGTRLSIL.